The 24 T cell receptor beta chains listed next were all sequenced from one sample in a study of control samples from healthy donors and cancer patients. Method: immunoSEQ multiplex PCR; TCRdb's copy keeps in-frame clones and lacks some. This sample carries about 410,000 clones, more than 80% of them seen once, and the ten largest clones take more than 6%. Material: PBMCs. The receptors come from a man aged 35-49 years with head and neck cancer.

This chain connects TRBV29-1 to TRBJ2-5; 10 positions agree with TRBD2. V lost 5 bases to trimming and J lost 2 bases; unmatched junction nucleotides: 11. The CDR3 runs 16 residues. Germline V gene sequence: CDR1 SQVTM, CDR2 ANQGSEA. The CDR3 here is CSVYAAGLAVQETQYF. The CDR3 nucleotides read TGCAGCGTTTATGCCGCTGGACTAGCGGTGCAAGAGACCCAGTACTTC.

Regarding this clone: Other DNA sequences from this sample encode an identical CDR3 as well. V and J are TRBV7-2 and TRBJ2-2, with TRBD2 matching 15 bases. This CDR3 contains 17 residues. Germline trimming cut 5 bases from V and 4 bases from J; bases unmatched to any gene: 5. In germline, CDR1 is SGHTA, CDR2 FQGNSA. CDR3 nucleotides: TGTGCCAGCAGCCTCGGACTAGCGGGAGGGCGCACCGGGGAGCTGTTTTTT. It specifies CASSLGLAGGRTGELFF.

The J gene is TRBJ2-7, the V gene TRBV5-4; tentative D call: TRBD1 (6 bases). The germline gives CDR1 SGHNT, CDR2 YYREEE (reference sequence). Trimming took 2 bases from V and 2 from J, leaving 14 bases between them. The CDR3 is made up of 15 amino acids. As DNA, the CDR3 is TGTGCCAGCAGCTTCCTGGACAGCCAGCCCTACGAGCAGTACTTC. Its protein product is CASSFLDSQPYEQYF.

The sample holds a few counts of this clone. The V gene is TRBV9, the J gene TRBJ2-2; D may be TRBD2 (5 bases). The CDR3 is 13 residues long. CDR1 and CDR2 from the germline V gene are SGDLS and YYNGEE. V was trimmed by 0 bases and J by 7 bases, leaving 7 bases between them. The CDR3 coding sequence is TGTGCCAGCAGCGTAGCCGGACTCGGGGAGCTGTTTTTT. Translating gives CASSVAGLGELFF.

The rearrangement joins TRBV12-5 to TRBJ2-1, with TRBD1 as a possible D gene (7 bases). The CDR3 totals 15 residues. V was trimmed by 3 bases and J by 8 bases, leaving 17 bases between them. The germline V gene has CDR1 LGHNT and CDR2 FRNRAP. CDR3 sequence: CASGFGGGGGDEQFF. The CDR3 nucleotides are TGTGCTAGTGGTTTCGGCGGAGGGGGCGGCGATGAGCAGTTCTTC.

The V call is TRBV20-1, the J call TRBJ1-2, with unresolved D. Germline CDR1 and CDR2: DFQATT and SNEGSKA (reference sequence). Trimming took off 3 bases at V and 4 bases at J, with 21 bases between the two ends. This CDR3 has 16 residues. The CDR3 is CSASLEASGLSYGYTF. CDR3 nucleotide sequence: TGCAGTGCTAGTCTTGAGGCGTCTGGTCTGAGCTATGGCTACACCTTC.

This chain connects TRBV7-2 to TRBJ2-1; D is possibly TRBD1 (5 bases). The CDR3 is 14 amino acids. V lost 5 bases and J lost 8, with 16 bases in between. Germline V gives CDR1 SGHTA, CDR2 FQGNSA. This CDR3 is CASSPDQGRDEQFF. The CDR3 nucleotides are TGTGCCAGCAGCCCCGACCAGGGAAGGGATGAGCAGTTCTTC.

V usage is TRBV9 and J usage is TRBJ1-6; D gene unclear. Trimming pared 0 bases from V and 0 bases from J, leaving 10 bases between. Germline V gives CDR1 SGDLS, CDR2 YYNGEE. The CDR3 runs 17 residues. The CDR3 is CASSVEVGSSYNSPLHF. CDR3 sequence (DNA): TGTGCCAGCAGCGTAGAGGTCGGAAGCTCCTATAATTCACCCCTCCACTTT.

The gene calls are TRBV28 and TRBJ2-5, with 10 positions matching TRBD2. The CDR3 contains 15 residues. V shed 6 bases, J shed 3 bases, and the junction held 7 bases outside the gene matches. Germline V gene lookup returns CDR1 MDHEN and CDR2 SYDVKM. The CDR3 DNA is TGTGCCAGCAGGCCCCCCGGACTAGCGGAAGAGACCCAGTACTTC. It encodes CASRPPGLAEETQYF.

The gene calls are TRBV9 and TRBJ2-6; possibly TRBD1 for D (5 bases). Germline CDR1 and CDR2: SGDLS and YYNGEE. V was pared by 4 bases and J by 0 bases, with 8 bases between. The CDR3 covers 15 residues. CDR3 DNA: TGTGCCAGCAGCCCTCAGGGCTCTGGGGCCAACGTCCTGACTTTC. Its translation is CASSPQGSGANVLTF.

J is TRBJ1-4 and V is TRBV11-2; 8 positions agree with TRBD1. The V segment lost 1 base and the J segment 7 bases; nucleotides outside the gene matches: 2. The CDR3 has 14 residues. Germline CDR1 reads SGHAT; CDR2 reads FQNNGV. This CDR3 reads CASSLGRGPEKLFF. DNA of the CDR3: TGTGCCAGCAGCTTAGGCAGGGGGCCTGAAAAACTGTTTTTT.

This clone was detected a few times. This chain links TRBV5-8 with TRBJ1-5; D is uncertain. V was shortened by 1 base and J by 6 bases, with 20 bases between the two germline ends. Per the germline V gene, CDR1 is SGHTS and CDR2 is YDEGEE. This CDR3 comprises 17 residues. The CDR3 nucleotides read TGTGCCAGCAGCTTGTCTACGGGTTCGTTGGATAGTCAGCCCCAGCATTTT. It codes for CASSLSTGSLDSQPQHF.

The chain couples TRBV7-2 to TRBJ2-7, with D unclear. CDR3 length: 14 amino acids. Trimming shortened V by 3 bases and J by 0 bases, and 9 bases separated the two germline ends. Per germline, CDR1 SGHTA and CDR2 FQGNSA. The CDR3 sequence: CASSFSRASYEQYF. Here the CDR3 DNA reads TGTGCCAGCAGCTTCAGCCGGGCCTCCTACGAGCAGTACTTC. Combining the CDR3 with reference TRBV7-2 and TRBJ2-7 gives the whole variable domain GAGVSQSPSNKVTEKGKDVELRCDPISGHTALYWYRQSLGQGLEFLIYFQGNSAPDKSGLPSDRFSAERTGGSVSTLTIQRTQQEDSAVYLCASSFSRASYEQYFGPGTRLTVT.

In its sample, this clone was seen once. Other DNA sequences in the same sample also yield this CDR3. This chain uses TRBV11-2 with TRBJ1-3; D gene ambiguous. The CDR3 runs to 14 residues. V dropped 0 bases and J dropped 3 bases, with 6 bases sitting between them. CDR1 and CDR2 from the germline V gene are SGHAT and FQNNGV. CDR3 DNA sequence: TGTGCCAGCAGCTTAGATAGGGTTGGAAACACCATATATTTT. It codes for CASSLDRVGNTIYF.

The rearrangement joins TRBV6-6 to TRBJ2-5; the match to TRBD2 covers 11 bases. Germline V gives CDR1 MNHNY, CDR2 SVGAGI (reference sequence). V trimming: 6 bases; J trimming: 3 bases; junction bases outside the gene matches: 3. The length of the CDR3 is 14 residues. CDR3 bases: TGTGCCAGCAGATCGACTAGCGGGAAAGAGACCCAGTACTTC. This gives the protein CASRSTSGKETQYF.

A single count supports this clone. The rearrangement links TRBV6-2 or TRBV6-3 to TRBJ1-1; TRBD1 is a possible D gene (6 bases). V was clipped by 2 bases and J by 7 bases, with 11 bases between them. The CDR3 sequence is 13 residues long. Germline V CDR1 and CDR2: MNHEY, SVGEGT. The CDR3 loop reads CASSYAGQNEAFF. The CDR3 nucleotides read TGTGCCAGCAGTTACGCAGGACAGAATGAAGCTTTCTTT.

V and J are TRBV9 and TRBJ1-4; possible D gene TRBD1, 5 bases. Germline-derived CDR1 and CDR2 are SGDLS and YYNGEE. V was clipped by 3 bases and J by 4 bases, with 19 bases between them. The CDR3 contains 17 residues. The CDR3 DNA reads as TGTGCCAGCAGCGCTCAAGTAGGGGTCGTCGGTAATGAAAAACTGTTTTTT. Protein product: CASSAQVGVVGNEKLFF.

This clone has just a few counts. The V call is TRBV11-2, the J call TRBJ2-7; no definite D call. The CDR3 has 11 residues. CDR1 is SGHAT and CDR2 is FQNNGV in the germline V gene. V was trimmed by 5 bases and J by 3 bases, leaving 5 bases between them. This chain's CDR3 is CASSPYYEQYF. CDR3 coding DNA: TGTGCCAGCAGCCCGTACTACGAGCAGTACTTC.

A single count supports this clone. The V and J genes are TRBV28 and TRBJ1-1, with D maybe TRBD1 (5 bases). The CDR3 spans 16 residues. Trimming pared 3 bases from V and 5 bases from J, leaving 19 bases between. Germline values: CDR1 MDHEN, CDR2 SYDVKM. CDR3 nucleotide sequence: TGTGCCAGCAGTTTTGTTTGGGGGGACCGGGGGACTGAAGCTTTCTTT. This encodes CASSFVWGDRGTEAFF.

For the CDR3, the DNA is TGTGCCACCAGTGATCCCAGGGACAGGAAAGGAAACACCATATATTTT. Its translation is CATSDPRDRKGNTIYF. This sequence joins TRBV24-1 and TRBJ1-3; 8 nucleotides line up with TRBD1. The germline V gene has CDR1 KGHDR and CDR2 SFDVKD. Losses at the gene ends were 3 bases for V and 4 bases for J; bases not matched to a gene: 7. The CDR3 is made up of 16 amino acids.

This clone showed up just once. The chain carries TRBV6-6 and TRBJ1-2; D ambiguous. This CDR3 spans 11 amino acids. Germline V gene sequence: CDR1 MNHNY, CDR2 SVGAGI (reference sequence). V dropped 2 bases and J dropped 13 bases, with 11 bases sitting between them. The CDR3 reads CASSYGLGGTF. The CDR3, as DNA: TGTGCCAGCAGTTACGGACTCGGAGGCACCTTC.

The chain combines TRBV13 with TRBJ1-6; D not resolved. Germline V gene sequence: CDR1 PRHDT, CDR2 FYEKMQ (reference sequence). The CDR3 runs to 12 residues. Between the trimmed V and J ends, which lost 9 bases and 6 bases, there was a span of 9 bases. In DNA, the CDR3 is TGTGCCAGTGACGGACTTAATTCACCCCTCCACTTT. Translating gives CASDGLNSPLHF.

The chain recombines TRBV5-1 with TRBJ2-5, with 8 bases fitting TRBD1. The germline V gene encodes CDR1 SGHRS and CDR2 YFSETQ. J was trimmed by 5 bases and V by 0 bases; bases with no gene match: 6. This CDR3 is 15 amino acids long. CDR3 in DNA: TGCGCCAGCAGCTTGGTATCAGGGGGCCAGGAGACCCAGTACTTC. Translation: CASSLVSGGQETQYF.

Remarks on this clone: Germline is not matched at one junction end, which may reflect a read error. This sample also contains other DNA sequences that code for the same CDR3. The CDR3 sequence: CASSLGQGLVSPLHF. CDR3 DNA sequence: TGCGCCAGCAGCTTGGGACAGGGGTTAGTTTCACCCCTCCACTTT. The chain couples TRBV5-5 to TRBJ1-6, with 10 bases fitting TRBD1. There are 15 residues in the CDR3. Looked up from germline, CDR1 is SGHKS and CDR2 is YYEKEE (reference sequence).